What follows are 5 T cell receptor beta chains derived from one specimen sequenced in a study of shared clonotypes between healthy human individuals. Here immunoSEQ multiplex PCR was the method, and the copy in TCRdb shows in-frame clones only, minus some. Here the sample spans approximately 120,000 clones, about 63% being singletons. Specimen: memory CD8+ T cells sorted from blood. Subset indicated: CD45RO+ cells pooled with CCR7-negative TemRA cells. These receptors all come from a woman aged 30 to 39 in good health.

V usage is TRBV7-8 and J usage is TRBJ2-1, with D perhaps matching TRBD2 (7 bases). The CDR3 is 17 amino acids. V was pared by 5 bases and J by 0 bases, with 17 bases between. CDR1 and CDR2 from the germline V gene are SGHVS and FQNEAQ. The CDR3 bases are TGTGCCAGCAGCCTAGGGGGGGAGGAGAGCTCCTACAATGAGCAGTTCTTC. It encodes CASSLGGEESSYNEQFF.

The CDR3 sequence: CASSSWDRADTQYF. The CDR3 DNA is TGTGCCAGCAGCTCCTGGGACAGGGCAGATACGCAGTATTTT. The rearrangement links TRBV5-6 to TRBJ2-3; 9 bases fit TRBD1. J gave up 4 bases and V 3 bases, and 3 bases lay outside the gene matches. The CDR3 consists of 14 residues. Looked up from germline, CDR1 is SGHDT and CDR2 is YYEEEE.

The J gene is TRBJ2-7, the V gene TRBV6-1; D is ambiguous. The CDR3 contains 13 residues. V was pared by 7 bases and J by 5 bases, with 15 bases between. Germline V gives CDR1 MNHNS, CDR2 SASEGT. The CDR3: CASNRRILNEQYF. CDR3 bases: TGTGCCAGCAATCGCAGAATCCTTAACGAGCAGTACTTC.

This chain links TRBV5-5 with TRBJ2-2; 7 nucleotides match TRBD1. Germline loops: CDR1 SGHKS, CDR2 YYEKEE (reference sequence). Trimming cost V 3 bases and J 4 bases; bases outside gene matches: 9. CDR3 length equals 16 residues. CDR3 region: CASSSKPGTATGELFF. The CDR3 DNA is TGTGCCAGCAGCTCGAAACCCGGGACAGCCACCGGGGAGCTGTTTTTT.

J is TRBJ2-2 and V is TRBV4-1; TRBD2 matches 11 bases. The CDR3 is 18 amino acids. Germline V gene lookup returns CDR1 MGHRA and CDR2 YSYEKL. V lost 1 base and J lost 7; bases outside the gene matches: 11. This CDR3 is CASSQAYSGRAVGGELFF. The DNA of the CDR3 is TGCGCCAGCAGCCAAGCTTATAGCGGGAGGGCCGTAGGCGGGGAGCTGTTTTTT.